This TCR beta chain was obtained from a study of regulatory T cells in long-lasting Graves disease. Overall study findings and caveats: Sampling was limited to peripheral blood rather than thyroid tissue. Persistent disease was characterized by preferential usage of TRBV28, TRBJ1-2 and TRBJ2-5.

The CDR3 extends over 14 amino acids. Germline assignment: CDR1 DFQATT and CDR2 SNEGSKA (reference sequence). With 3 bases clipped from V and 2 bases from J, the junction kept 5 bases outside the gene matches. Ten or more counts support this clonotype. What it binds is not known. The authors built TCR beta libraries using iRepertoire HTBI primers and Arm-PCR of CDR3 regions. Each CDR3 protein gets one entry after TCRdb re-called the multiplex PCR reads with MiXCR. The profile covers around 450,000 distinct CDR3 sequences, with about a fifth appearing a single time and approximately 6.4% taken by the ten largest. Time point indicated: persistent/refractory GD, antithyroid drugs over 5 years with positive TRAb. There was RNA extracted from PBMCs, and the TCR library was made from it. The guidelines of the American Thyroid Association were the basis for diagnosing Graves' disease. Roughly 9 milliliters of peripheral blood went into EDTA tubes.

The clonotype was recovered from a female donor with Graves disease. V usage is TRBV20-1 and J usage is TRBJ2-7; TRBD1 agrees at 9 bases. Here the sequenced sample was peripheral blood mononuclear cells (PBMCs), taken when the disease was refractory, from a patient treated with antithyroid drugs. CDR3 DNA sequence: TGCAGTGCTAGTGACGGACAGGGGACCTACGAGCAGTACTTC. Its translation is CSASDGQGTYEQYF.